The 4 T cell receptor beta chains presented below share a single source sample, sequenced in a study of neurological immune-mediated disorders. TCRdb re-derived calls from the 5' RACE reads in MiXCR, one entry per CDR3 protein. Of some 33,000 distinct CDR3 sequences in the sample, approximately 1.5% were seen once. The sequencing sample was made of PBMCs. All receptors come from a woman aged 25 to 39 with multiple sclerosis.

There are many counts of this clonotype. In nucleotides, the CDR3 is TGTGCCAGCAGCGTAGAGCCCAGGGGTGAAGCTTTCTTT. It codes for CASSVEPRGEAFF. V is TRBV9 and J is TRBJ1-1, with D possibly TRBD1 on 6 matching bases. This CDR3 is 13 amino acids long. Trimming cost V 0 bases and J 7 bases, with 10 bases left between them. Germline CDR1 reads SGDLS; CDR2 reads YYNGEE.

This clonotype was observed at least ten times. V usage is TRBV20-1 and J usage is TRBJ1-1; D uncertain. Trimming removed 1 base from V and 0 bases from J, with 6 bases in between. Germline CDR1 reads DFQATT; CDR2 reads SNEGSKA (reference sequence). This CDR3 comprises 13 residues. As DNA, the CDR3 is TGCAGTGCTAGAGTTCGAATGAACACTGAAGCTTTCTTT. It codes for CSARVRMNTEAFF.

This clonotype was recorded at least ten times. The V and J genes are TRBV5-1 and TRBJ2-5; a weak D match, TRBD1 (6 bases). Trimming removed 0 bases from V and 5 bases from J, with 8 bases in between. CDR1 and CDR2 from the germline V gene are SGHRS and YFSETQ. The CDR3 contains 13 residues. As DNA, the CDR3 is TGCGCCAGCAGCTTGGGGGGGCCGGAGACCCAGTACTTC. It yields the protein CASSLGGPETQYF. Full variable domain (remainder filled in from reference TRBV5-1 and TRBJ2-5): KAGVTQTPRYLIKTRGQQVTLSCSPISGHRSVSWYQQTPGQGLQFLFEYFSETQRNKGNFPGRFSGRQFSNSRSEMNVSTLELGDSALYLCASSLGGPETQYFGPGTRLLVL.

This clonotype was seen at least ten times. The chain employs TRBV19 and TRBJ2-5; a weak D match, TRBD1 (5 bases). Trimming removed 4 bases at V and 7 bases at J, with 10 bases between. This CDR3 contains 12 residues. CDR1 and CDR2 (germline): LNHDA, SQIVND (reference sequence). DNA of the CDR3: TGTGCCAGTAGTACAGCCCAGGGGACCCAGTACTTC. Its translation is CASSTAQGTQYF.